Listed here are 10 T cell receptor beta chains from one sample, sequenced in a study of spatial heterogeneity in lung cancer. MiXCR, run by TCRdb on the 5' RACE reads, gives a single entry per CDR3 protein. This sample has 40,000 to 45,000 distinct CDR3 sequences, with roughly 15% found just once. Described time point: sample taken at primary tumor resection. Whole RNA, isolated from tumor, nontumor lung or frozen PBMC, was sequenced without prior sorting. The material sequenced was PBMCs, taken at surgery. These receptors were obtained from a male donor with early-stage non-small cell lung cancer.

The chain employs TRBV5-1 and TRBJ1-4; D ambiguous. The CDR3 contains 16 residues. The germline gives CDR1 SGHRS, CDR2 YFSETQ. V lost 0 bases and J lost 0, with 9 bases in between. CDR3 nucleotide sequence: TGCGCCAGCAGCTTGGGAGGAGGGACAACTAATGAAAAACTGTTTTTT. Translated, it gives CASSLGGGTTNEKLFF.

CDR3 residues: CASSSLSGRGDNEQFF. CDR3 DNA sequence: TGTGCCAGCAGTTCGCTTAGCGGGAGGGGGGACAATGAGCAGTTCTTC. The chain couples TRBV28 to TRBJ2-1; 11 positions agree with TRBD2. The V segment lost 4 bases and the J segment 5 bases; nucleotides outside the gene matches: 7. Looked up from germline, CDR1 is MDHEN and CDR2 is SYDVKM. CDR3 length: 16 amino acids. The full variable domain, its missing parts supplied by reference TRBV28 and TRBJ2-1, is DVKVTQSSRYLVKRTGEKVFLECVQDMDHENMFWYRQDPGLGLRLIYFSYDVKMKEKGDIPEGYSVSREKKERFSLILESASTNQTSMYLCASSSLSGRGDNEQFFGPGTRLTVL.

For the CDR3, the DNA is TGTGCCAGCAGTCCTGGACACCTCACCGGGGAGCTGTTTTTT. As protein: CASSPGHLTGELFF. The V and J genes are TRBV2 and TRBJ2-2; possible D gene TRBD1, 5 bases. CDR1 is SNHLY and CDR2 is FYNNEI in the germline V gene. CDR3 length equals 14 residues. The V gene lost 5 bases and the J gene lost 4 bases, with 11 bases spanning the gap.

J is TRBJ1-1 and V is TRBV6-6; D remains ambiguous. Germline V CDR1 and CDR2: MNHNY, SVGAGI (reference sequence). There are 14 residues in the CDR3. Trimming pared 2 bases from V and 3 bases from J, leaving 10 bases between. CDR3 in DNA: TGTGCCAGCAGTTACGGCGGGATCGACACTGAAGCTTTCTTT. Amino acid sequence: CASSYGGIDTEAFF.

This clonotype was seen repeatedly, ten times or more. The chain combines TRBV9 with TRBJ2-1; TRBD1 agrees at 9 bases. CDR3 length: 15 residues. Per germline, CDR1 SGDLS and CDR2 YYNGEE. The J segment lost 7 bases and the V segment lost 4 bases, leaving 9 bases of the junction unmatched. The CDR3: CASSTRQGVVNEQFF. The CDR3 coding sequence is TGTGCCAGCAGCACCCGACAGGGGGTGGTTAATGAGCAGTTCTTC.

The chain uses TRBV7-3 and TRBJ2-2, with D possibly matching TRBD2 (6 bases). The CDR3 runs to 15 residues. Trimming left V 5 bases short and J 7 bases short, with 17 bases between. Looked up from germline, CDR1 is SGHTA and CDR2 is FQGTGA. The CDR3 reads CASSLGPRRGGELFF. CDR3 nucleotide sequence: TGTGCCAGCAGCCTCGGACCGAGGAGGGGCGGGGAGCTGTTTTTT.

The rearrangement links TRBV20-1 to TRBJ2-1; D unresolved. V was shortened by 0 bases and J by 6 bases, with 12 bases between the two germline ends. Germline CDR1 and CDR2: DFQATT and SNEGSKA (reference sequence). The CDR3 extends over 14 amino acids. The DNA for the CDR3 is TGCAGTGCTAGAGATTTGAGAGGCGTCAATGAGCAGTTCTTC. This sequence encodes CSARDLRGVNEQFF.

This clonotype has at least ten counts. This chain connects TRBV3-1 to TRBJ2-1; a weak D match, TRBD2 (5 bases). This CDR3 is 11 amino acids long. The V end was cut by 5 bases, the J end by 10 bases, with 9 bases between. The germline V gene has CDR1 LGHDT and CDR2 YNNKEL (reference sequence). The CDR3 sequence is CASSWTGEQFF. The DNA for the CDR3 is TGTGCCAGCAGCTGGACTGGCGAGCAGTTCTTC.

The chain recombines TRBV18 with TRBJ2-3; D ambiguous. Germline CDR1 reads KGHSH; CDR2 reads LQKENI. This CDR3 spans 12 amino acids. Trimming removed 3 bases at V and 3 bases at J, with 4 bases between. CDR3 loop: CASSPHTDTQYF. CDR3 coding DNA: TGTGCCAGCTCACCTCATACAGATACGCAGTATTTT.

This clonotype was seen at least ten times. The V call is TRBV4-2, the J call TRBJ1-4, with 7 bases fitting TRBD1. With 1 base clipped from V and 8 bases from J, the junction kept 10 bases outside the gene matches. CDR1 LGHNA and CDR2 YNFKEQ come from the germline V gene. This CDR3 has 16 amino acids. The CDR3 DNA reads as TGTGCCAGCAGCCAAGCTTTACGACAGGGAAGGGAAAAACTGTTTTTT. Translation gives CASSQALRQGREKLFF.